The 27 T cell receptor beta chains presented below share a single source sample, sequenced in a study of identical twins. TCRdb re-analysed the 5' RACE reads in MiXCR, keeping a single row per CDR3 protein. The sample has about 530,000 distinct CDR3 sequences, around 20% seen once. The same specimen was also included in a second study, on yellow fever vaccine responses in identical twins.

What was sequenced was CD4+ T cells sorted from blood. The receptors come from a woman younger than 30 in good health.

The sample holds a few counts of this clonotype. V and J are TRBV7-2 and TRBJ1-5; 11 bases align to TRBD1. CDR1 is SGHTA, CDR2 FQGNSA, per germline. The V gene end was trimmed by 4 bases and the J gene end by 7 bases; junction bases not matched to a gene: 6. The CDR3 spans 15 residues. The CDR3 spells CASSSDRGLEQPQHF. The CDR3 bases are TGTGCCAGCAGCTCGGACAGGGGGCTTGAACAGCCCCAGCATTTT. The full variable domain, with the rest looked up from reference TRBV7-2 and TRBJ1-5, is GAGVSQSPSNKVTEKGKDVELRCDPISGHTALYWYRQSLGQGLEFLIYFQGNSAPDKSGLPSDRFSAERTGGSVSTLTIQRTQQEDSAVYLCASSSDRGLEQPQHFGDGTRLSIL.

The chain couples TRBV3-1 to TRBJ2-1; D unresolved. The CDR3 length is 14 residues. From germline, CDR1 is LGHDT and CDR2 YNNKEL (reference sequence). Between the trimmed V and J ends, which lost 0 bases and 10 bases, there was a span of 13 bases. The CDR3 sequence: CASSQDGHSGEQFF. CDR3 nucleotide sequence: TGTGCCAGCAGCCAAGACGGTCATTCAGGAGAGCAGTTCTTC.

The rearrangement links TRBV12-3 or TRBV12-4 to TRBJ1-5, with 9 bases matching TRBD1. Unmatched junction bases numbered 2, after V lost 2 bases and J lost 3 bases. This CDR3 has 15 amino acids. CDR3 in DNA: TGTGCCAGCAGTTTACGGACAGGGGTCAATCAGCCCCAGCATTTT. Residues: CASSLRTGVNQPQHF.

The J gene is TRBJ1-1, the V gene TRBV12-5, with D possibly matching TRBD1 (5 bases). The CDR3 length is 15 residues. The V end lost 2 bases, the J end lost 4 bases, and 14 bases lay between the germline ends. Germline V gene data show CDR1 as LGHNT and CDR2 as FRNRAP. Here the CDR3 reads CASGLRGGEGTEAFF. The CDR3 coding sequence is TGTGCTAGTGGTTTGCGTGGAGGGGAGGGCACTGAAGCTTTCTTT.

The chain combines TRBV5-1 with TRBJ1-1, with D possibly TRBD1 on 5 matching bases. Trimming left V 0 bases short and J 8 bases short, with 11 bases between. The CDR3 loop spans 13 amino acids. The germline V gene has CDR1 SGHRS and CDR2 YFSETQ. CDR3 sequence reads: CASSLAGGSEAFF. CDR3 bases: TGCGCCAGCAGCTTGGCCGGGGGATCCGAAGCTTTCTTT. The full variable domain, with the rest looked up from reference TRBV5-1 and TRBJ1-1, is KAGVTQTPRYLIKTRGQQVTLSCSPISGHRSVSWYQQTPGQGLQFLFEYFSETQRNKGNFPGRFSGRQFSNSRSEMNVSTLELGDSALYLCASSLAGGSEAFFGQGTRLTVV.

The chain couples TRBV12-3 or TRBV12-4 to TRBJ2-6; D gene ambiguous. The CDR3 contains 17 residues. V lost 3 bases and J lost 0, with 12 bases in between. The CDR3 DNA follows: TGTGCCAGCAGTTTGGCCAGAGCCTACTCTGGGGCCAACGTCCTGACTTTC. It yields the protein CASSLARAYSGANVLTF.

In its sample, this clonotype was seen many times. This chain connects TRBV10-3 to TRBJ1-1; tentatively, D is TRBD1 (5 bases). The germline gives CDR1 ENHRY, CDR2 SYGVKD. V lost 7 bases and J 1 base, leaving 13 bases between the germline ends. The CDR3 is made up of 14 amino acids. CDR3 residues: CAINSGHQNTEAFF. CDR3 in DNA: TGTGCCATCAACTCCGGACACCAGAACACTGAAGCTTTCTTT.

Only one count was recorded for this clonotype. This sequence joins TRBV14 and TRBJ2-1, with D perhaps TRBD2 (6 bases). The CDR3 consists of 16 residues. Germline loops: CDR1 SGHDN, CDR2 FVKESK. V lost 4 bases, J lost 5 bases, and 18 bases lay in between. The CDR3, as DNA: TGTGCCAGCAGCCCCCGGACTAAGCCTCACAACAATGAGCAGTTCTTC. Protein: CASSPRTKPHNNEQFF.

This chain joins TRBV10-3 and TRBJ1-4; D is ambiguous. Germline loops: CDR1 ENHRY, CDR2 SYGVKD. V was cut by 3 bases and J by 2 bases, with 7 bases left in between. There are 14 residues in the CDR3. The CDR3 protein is CAISDLGTNEKLFF. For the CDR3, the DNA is TGTGCCATCAGTGACCTAGGTACTAATGAAAAACTGTTTTTT.

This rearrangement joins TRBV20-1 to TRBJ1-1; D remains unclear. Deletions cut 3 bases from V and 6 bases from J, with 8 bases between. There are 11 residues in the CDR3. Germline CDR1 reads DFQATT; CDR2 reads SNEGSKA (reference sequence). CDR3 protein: CSASGSSEAFF. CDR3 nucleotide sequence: TGCAGTGCTAGTGGGAGTTCTGAAGCTTTCTTT.

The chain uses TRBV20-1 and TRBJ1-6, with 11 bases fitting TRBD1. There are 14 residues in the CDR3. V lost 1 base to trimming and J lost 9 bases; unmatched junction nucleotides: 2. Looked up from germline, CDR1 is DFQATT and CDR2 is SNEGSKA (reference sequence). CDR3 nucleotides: TGCAGTGCTAGAGTTGGACAGGGGGCTTCACCCCTCCACTTT. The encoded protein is CSARVGQGASPLHF.

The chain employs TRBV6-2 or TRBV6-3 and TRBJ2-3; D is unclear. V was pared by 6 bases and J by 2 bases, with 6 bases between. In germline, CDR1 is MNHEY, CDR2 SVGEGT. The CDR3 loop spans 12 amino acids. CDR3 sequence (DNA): TGTGCCAGCAGAAGGATCACAGATACGCAGTATTTT. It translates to CASRRITDTQYF.

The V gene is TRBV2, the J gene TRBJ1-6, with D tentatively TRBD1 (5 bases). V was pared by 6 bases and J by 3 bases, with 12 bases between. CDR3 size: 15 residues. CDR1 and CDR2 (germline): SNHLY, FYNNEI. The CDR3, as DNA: TGTGCCAGCAGCCAGGGTGCTAACTATAATTCACCCCTCCACTTT. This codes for CASSQGANYNSPLHF. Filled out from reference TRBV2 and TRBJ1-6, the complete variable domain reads EPEVTQTPSHQVTQMGQEVILRCVPISNHLYFYWYRQILGQKVEFLVSFYNNEISEKSEIFDDQFSVERPDGSNFTLKIRSTKLEDSAMYFCASSQGANYNSPLHFGNGTRLTVT.

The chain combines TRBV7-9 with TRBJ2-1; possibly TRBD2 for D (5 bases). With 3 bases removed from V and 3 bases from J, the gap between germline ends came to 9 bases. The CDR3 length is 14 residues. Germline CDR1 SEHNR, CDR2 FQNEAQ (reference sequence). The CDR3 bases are TGTGCCAGCAGCTTCGGACTGGACTACAATGAGCAGTTCTTC. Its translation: CASSFGLDYNEQFF.

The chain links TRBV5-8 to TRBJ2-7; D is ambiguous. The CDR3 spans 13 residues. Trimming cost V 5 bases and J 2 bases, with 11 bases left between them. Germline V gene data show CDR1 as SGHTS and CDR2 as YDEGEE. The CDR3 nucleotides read TGTGCCAGCAGACCCGGCCTAGCCTACGAGCAGTACGTC. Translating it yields CASRPGLAYEQYV.

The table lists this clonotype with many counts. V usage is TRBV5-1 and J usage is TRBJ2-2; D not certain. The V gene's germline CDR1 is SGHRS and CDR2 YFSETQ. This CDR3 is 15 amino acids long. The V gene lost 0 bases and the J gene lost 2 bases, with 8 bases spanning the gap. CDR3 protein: CASSLVAANTGELFF. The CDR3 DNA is TGCGCCAGCAGCTTGGTCGCTGCAAACACCGGGGAGCTGTTTTTT.

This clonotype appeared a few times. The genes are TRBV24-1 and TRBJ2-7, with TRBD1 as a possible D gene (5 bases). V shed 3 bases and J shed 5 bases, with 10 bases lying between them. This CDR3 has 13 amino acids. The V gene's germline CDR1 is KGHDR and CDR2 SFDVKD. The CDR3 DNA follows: TGTGCCACCAGTGATCACAGGTCGAACGAGCAGTACTTC. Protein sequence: CATSDHRSNEQYF.

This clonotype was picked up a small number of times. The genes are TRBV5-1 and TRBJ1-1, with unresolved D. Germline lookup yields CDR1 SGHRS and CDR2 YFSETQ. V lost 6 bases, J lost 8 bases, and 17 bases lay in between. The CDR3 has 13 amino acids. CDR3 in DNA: TGCGCCAGCACCCCGGACGGAGAATTCGAAGCTTTCTTT. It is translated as CASTPDGEFEAFF.

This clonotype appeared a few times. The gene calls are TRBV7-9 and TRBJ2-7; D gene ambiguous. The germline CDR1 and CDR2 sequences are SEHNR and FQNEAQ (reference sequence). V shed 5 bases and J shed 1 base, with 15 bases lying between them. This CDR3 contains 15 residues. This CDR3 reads CASSRRDMRSYEQYV. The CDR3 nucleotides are TGTGCCAGCAGCCGCCGAGACATGAGATCCTACGAGCAGTACGTC.

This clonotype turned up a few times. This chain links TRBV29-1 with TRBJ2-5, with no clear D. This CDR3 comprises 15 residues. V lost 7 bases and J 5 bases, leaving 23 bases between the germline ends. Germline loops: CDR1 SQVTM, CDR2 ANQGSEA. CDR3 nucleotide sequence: TGCAGCGCGATCCGGTTAGCCGATGGGCCGGAGACCCAGTACTTC. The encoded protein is CSAIRLADGPETQYF.

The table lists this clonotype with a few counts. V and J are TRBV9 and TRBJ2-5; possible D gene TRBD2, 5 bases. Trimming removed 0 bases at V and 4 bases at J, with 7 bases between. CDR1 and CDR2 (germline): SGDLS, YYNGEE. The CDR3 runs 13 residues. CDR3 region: CASSVDRGETQYF. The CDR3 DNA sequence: TGTGCCAGCAGCGTAGATCGGGGAGAGACCCAGTACTTC.

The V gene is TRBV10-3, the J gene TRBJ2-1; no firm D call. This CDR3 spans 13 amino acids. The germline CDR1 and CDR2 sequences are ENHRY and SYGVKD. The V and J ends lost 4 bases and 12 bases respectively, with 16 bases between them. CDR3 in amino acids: CAISVGQTPVQFF. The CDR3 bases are TGTGCCATCAGTGTAGGGCAGACACCGGTGCAGTTCTTC.

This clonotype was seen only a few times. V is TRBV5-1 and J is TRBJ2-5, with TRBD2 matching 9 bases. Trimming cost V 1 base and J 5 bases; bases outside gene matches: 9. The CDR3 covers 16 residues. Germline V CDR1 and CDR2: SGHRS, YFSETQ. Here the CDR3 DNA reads TGCGCCAGCAGCTTGAATGGCGGGGGGGTTGCGGAGACCCAGTACTTC. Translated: CASSLNGGGVAETQYF.

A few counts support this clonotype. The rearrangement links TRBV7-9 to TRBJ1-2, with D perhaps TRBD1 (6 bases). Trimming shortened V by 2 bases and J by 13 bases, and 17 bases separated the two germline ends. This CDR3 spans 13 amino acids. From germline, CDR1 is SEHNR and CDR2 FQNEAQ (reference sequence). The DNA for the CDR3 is TGTGCCAGCAGCTTACGACAGGTAGCGGGTCTCACCTTC. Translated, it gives CASSLRQVAGLTF.

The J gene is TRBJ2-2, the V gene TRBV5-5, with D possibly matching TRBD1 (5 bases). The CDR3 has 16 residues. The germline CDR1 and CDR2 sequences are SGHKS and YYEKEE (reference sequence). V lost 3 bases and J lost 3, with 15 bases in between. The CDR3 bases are TGTGCCAGCAGCTCCGACACCCGCAGGGACACCGGGGAGCTGTTTTTT. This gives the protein CASSSDTRRDTGELFF.

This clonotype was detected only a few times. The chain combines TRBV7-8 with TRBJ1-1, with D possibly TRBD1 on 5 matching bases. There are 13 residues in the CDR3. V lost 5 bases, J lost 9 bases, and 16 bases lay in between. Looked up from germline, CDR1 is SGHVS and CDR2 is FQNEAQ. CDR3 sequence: CASSPPGGVKAFF. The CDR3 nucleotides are TGTGCCAGCAGCCCCCCTGGGGGGGTTAAAGCTTTCTTT.

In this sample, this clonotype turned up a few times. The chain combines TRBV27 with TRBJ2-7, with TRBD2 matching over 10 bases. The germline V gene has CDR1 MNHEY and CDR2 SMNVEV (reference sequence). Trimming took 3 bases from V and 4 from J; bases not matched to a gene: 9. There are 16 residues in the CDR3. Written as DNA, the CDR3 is TGTGCCAGCAGTTTCGGGCTAGCGGGAGCCTCGTACGAGCAGTACTTC. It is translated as CASSFGLAGASYEQYF.